This entry features one T cell receptor beta chain sequence. Its antigen remains unknown. The entry originates in a study of cytomegalovirus exposure and HLA in healthy donors. PCR used 60 Vbeta primers and 13 Jbeta primers. Method: immunoSEQ multiplex PCR; TCRdb's copy keeps in-frame clones and lacks some. This table has some 130,000 clones, 66% appearing once. V lost 0 bases and J lost 8, with 16 bases in between. This CDR3 contains 15 residues. The germline CDR1 and CDR2 sequences are LGHNT and FRNRAP. Overall study findings and caveats: Data from an earlier analysis indicated that most TCR beta V segments were productive either about 90% or about 30% of the time. The study had only CMV serostatus as immune exposure information.

The TCR originated in a human donor in good health. The V and J genes are TRBV12-5 and TRBJ1-2, with D possibly TRBD1 on 5 matching bases. Sequencing was carried out using PBMCs. This chain's CDR3 is CASGLVSGALLGYTF. The DNA of the CDR3 is TGTGCTAGTGGTTTGGTAAGCGGGGCCCTCTTGGGCTACACCTTC.